These 13 T cell receptor beta chains came from one sample sequenced in a study of spatial heterogeneity in lung cancer. This sample's time point: sample taken at primary tumor resection. Unsorted tumor, nontumor lung tissue or cryopreserved PBMC supplied the whole RNA. Each CDR3 protein is one row after TCRdb ran MiXCR on the 5' RACE reads. The data show some 41,000 distinct CDR3 sequences, approximately 7% seen once. The sequencing used PBMCs, collected at surgery. These receptors were collected from a female donor with early-stage non-small cell lung cancer.

This clonotype was counted only a few times. The chain is built from TRBV6-1 and TRBJ1-1; no clear D. Trimming took 5 bases from V and 2 from J, leaving 9 bases between them. Germline lookup yields CDR1 MNHNS and CDR2 SASEGT. This CDR3 is 13 amino acids long. The CDR3 protein is CASSLHLNTEAFF. The CDR3 DNA is TGTGCCAGCAGTTTACACCTAAACACTGAAGCTTTCTTT.

This clonotype was counted ten times or more. The genes are TRBV3-1 and TRBJ1-1; perhaps TRBD1 as D (5 bases). The germline V gene encodes CDR1 LGHDT and CDR2 YNNKEL (reference sequence). CDR3 length: 15 residues. The V and J ends lost 0 bases and 5 bases respectively, with 13 bases between them. The CDR3 loop reads CASSQDVRGGTEAFF. The CDR3 DNA reads TGTGCCAGCAGCCAAGATGTAAGGGGAGGAACTGAAGCTTTCTTT.

V usage is TRBV11-2 and J usage is TRBJ1-1, with TRBD1 matching 8 bases. In germline, CDR1 is SGHAT, CDR2 FQNNGV. With 5 bases clipped from V and 4 bases from J, the junction kept 3 bases outside the gene matches. The CDR3 length is 13 residues. The chain's CDR3 is CASSPTGGTEAFF. Here the CDR3 DNA reads TGTGCCAGCAGCCCCACAGGGGGCACTGAAGCTTTCTTT.

This clonotype was seen ten or more times. At one boundary the junction diverges from the germline segment, which might be a read error. This chain uses TRBV7-7 with TRBJ2-2; D not resolved. Germline V gene sequence: CDR1 SSHAT, CDR2 FNYEAQ (reference sequence). This CDR3 is built from 14 residues. CDR3 residues: CASSSGAAAGELFF. The CDR3, as DNA: TGTGCTAGCAGCTCCGGCGCCGCCGCCGGGGAGCTGTTTTTT.

This clonotype has at least ten counts. The genes are TRBV3-1 and TRBJ2-5; D ambiguous. Germline-derived CDR1 and CDR2 are LGHDT and YNNKEL (reference sequence). There are 12 residues in the CDR3. V lost 0 bases and J 7 bases, leaving 6 bases between the germline ends. CDR3 nucleotide sequence: TGTGCCAGCAGCCAAGAACGAGCGACCCAGTACTTC. Protein: CASSQERATQYF.

Ten or more counts support this clonotype. The chain has TRBV5-1 and TRBJ2-5; 9 bases are shared with TRBD1. CDR1 and CDR2 from the germline V gene are SGHRS and YFSETQ. V gave up 3 bases and J gave up 5 bases; unmatched junction bases: 2. This CDR3 spans 13 amino acids. CDR3 nucleotide sequence: TGCGCCAGCAGCTGGGACAGGGAGGAGACCCAGTACTTC. This codes for CASSWDREETQYF.

This clonotype was detected ten times or more. This chain joins TRBV13 and TRBJ2-3, with no clear D. Germline lookup yields CDR1 PRHDT and CDR2 FYEKMQ (reference sequence). The CDR3 extends over 14 amino acids. V lost 7 bases to trimming and J lost 2 bases, with 13 bases between them. CDR3 in DNA: TGTGCCAGCACTCGTGCTGGTCACACAGATACGCAGTATTTT. As protein: CASTRAGHTDTQYF.

This clonotype was detected only a few times. This chain joins TRBV10-2 and TRBJ1-2; D perhaps matches TRBD1 (6 bases). The CDR3 contains 18 residues. V lost 2 bases and J 4 bases, leaving 23 bases between the germline ends. Germline V gives CDR1 WSHSY, CDR2 SAAADI. This chain's CDR3 is CASSEENGHPRTAYGYTF. As DNA, the CDR3 is TGCGCCAGCAGTGAGGAGAACGGACATCCGAGGACAGCCTATGGCTACACCTTC.

This clonotype showed up many times. The chain recombines TRBV9 with TRBJ1-4, with no clear D. V lost 0 bases and J lost 5, with 5 bases in between. CDR3 length: 13 residues. Germline CDR1 is SGDLS and CDR2 is YYNGEE. The CDR3 here is CASSVAINEKLFF. The CDR3 region has the DNA TGTGCCAGCAGCGTAGCTATAAATGAAAAACTGTTTTTT. The variable domain in full, with the rest retrieved from reference TRBV9 and TRBJ1-4, is DSGVTQTPKHLITATGQRVTLRCSPRSGDLSVYWYQQSLDQGLQFLIQYYNGEERAKGNILERFSAQQFPDLHSELNLSSLELGDSALYFCASSVAINEKLFFGSGTQLSVL.

This clonotype has ten or more counts. This chain links TRBV27 with TRBJ2-7; no reliable D call. The CDR3 totals 14 residues. The V end was cut by 6 bases, the J end by 2 bases, with 14 bases between. Per germline, CDR1 MNHEY and CDR2 SMNVEV (reference sequence). The CDR3 DNA is TGTGCCAGCAGCCCCGACTGGAATACCTACGAGCAGTACTTC. Amino acid sequence: CASSPDWNTYEQYF.

This clonotype has ten or more counts. The genes are TRBV20-1 and TRBJ2-7; tentative D call: TRBD1 (6 bases). This CDR3 has 13 residues. V was clipped by 5 bases and J by 3 bases, with 14 bases between them. CDR1 and CDR2 from the germline V gene are DFQATT and SNEGSKA (reference sequence). The chain's CDR3 is CSASQGTHYEQYF. CDR3 bases: TGCAGTGCTTCTCAGGGGACCCACTACGAGCAGTACTTC.

This clonotype is medium-sized. The chain carries TRBV11-2 and TRBJ2-1; no reliable D call. This CDR3 is built from 11 residues. V lost 7 bases and J 2 bases, leaving 3 bases between the germline ends. CDR1 and CDR2 (germline): SGHAT, FQNNGV. CDR3 residues: CASTPYNEQFF. In nucleotides, the CDR3 is TGTGCCAGCACCCCCTACAATGAGCAGTTCTTC.

This clonotype was picked up many times. The rearrangement joins TRBV6-6 to TRBJ1-2; D remains unclear. The CDR3 loop spans 12 amino acids. Trimming stripped 8 bases from V and 7 bases from J, with 14 bases between. Germline V gene lookup returns CDR1 MNHNY and CDR2 SVGAGI (reference sequence). CDR3 DNA sequence: TGTGCCAGCGTTACGTCGGGGATTGGCTACACCTTC. Protein sequence: CASVTSGIGYTF.